A single sample gave rise to the 17 T cell receptor beta chains below, sequenced in a study of regulatory T cells in long-lasting Graves disease. Time point described: persistent/refractory GD, antithyroid drugs over 5 years with positive TRAb. Extracted PBMC RNA gave rise to the TCR library. Construction of TCR beta libraries relied on iRepertoire HTBI primers and on Arm-PCR targeting CDR3 regions. TCRdb reanalysed the multiplex PCR reads using MiXCR and keeps one entry per CDR3 protein. This table has roughly 400,000 distinct CDR3 sequences, 20% to 25% appearing once. The sequences come from peripheral blood mononuclear cells (PBMCs), collected when the disease was refractory, from a patient treated with antithyroid drugs. All receptors derive from a female donor with Graves disease.

This chain uses TRBV19 with TRBJ1-5, with D perhaps TRBD1 (6 bases). The V end lost 4 bases, the J end lost 3 bases, and 28 bases lay between the germline ends. Looked up from germline, CDR1 is LNHDA and CDR2 is SQIVND (reference sequence). The CDR3 covers 20 residues. CDR3 sequence (DNA): TGTGCCAGTAGTAGCCTCGGAACAACTTTTCGAGACAGGTACAATCAGCCCCAGCATTTT. This encodes CASSSLGTTFRDRYNQPQHF.

This clonotype was counted many times. The J gene is TRBJ2-2, the V gene TRBV12-3 or TRBV12-4; the match to TRBD2 covers 7 bases. This CDR3 spans 13 amino acids. V was clipped by 3 bases and J by 7 bases; unmatched bases: 2. CDR3 in DNA: TGTGCCAGCAGTTTGGCTAGCGGCGGGGAGCTGTTTTTT. It encodes CASSLASGGELFF.

This clonotype was counted only a few times. The chain links TRBV28 to TRBJ2-7, with D possibly being TRBD1 (5 bases). CDR1 and CDR2 (germline): MDHEN, SYDVKM. V shed 9 bases and J shed 3 bases, with 12 bases lying between them. This CDR3 region has 12 residues. CDR3 in amino acids: CASSDSVYEQYF. In DNA, the CDR3 is TGTGCCAGTTCAGACAGCGTCTACGAGCAGTACTTC.

The chain recombines TRBV5-4 with TRBJ1-1, with unresolved D. The V end was cut by 7 bases, the J end by 6 bases, with 13 bases between. This CDR3 spans 12 amino acids. Germline lookup yields CDR1 SGHNT and CDR2 YYREEE (reference sequence). The CDR3 region is CASGFSSAEAFF. The CDR3 DNA is TGTGCCAGCGGATTCTCTTCCGCTGAAGCTTTCTTT.

This clonotype was picked up many times. The V and J genes are TRBV20-1 and TRBJ1-5; D not resolved. Trimming shortened V by 3 bases and J by 2 bases, and 11 bases separated the two germline ends. The CDR3 is 14 amino acids. Germline V lookup: CDR1 DFQATT, CDR2 SNEGSKA (reference sequence). For the CDR3, the DNA is TGCAGTGCTAGCGGAAACAGCCGCAATCAGCCCCAGCATTTT. Protein: CSASGNSRNQPQHF.

This clonotype has a count of ten or more. CDR3 residues: CASSELDMEIGKLFF. The CDR3 nucleotides are TGTGCCAGCAGTGAATTGGACATGGAAATAGGAAAACTGTTTTTT. The rearrangement joins TRBV2 to TRBJ1-4; a weak D match, TRBD1 (5 bases). V gave up 2 bases and J gave up 10 bases, with 17 bases separating them. CDR1 is SNHLY, CDR2 FYNNEI, per germline. The CDR3 is made up of 15 amino acids. The variable domain in full, with the rest retrieved from reference TRBV2 and TRBJ1-4, is EPEVTQTPSHQVTQMGQEVILRCVPISNHLYFYWYRQILGQKVEFLVSFYNNEISEKSEIFDDQFSVERPDGSNFTLKIRSTKLEDSAMYFCASSELDMEIGKLFFGSGTQLSVL.

This clonotype was counted ten times or more. V usage is TRBV20-1 and J usage is TRBJ2-5, with 8 bases matching TRBD1. The CDR3 length is 11 residues. Germline V gene data show CDR1 as DFQATT and CDR2 as SNEGSKA (reference sequence). V trimming: 6 bases; J trimming: 5 bases; junction bases outside the gene matches: 2. The CDR3, as DNA: TGCAGTGCCAGGGGGCTGGAGACCCAGTACTTC. As protein: CSARGLETQYF.

This clonotype was picked up a small number of times. CDR3 sequence: CSGFRMGNTEAFF. The DNA for the CDR3 is TGCAGCGGATTTCGGATGGGGAACACTGAAGCTTTCTTT. The genes are TRBV29-1 and TRBJ1-1; D unresolved. Trimming shortened V by 7 bases and J by 1 base, and 13 bases separated the two germline ends. Germline values: CDR1 SQVTM, CDR2 ANQGSEA. CDR3 length equals 13 residues.

The table lists this clonotype with many counts. The J gene is TRBJ1-2, the V gene TRBV7-9; perhaps TRBD1 as D (5 bases). Trimming pared 4 bases from V and 6 bases from J, leaving 24 bases between. The CDR3 has 17 amino acids. Per the germline V gene, CDR1 is SEHNR and CDR2 is FQNEAQ (reference sequence). CDR3 residues: CASSSGSLTGTIHGYTF. The CDR3 nucleotides read TGTGCCAGCAGCTCCGGGTCTCTCACCGGGACCATACATGGCTACACCTTC.

This clonotype appeared a few times. The chain has TRBV7-6 and TRBJ2-5; D remains ambiguous. Trimming left V 3 bases short and J 1 base short, with 12 bases between. Germline-derived CDR1 and CDR2 are SGHVS and FNYEAQ. CDR3 length: 15 amino acids. The CDR3 region has the DNA TGTGCCAGCAGCTTGTACACAGCGACCCAAGAGACCCAGTACTTC. This encodes CASSLYTATQETQYF.

This chain joins TRBV29-1 and TRBJ2-7; D may correspond to TRBD1 or TRBD2 (5 bases each). This CDR3 comprises 10 residues. Germline CDR1 is SQVTM and CDR2 is ANQGSEA. Trimming shortened V by 8 bases and J by 6 bases, and 11 bases separated the two germline ends. CDR3 coding DNA: TGCAGCTCTAATGGGGGCGAGCAGTACTTC. Amino acid sequence: CSSNGGEQYF.

In its sample, this clonotype was seen many times. This chain connects TRBV7-2 to TRBJ2-7, with unresolved D. This CDR3 region has 14 residues. CDR1 and CDR2 from the germline V gene are SGHTA and FQGNSA. V lost 4 bases to trimming and J lost 2 bases, with 12 bases between them. This chain's CDR3 is CASSSNSWPYEQYF. The CDR3, as DNA: TGTGCCAGCAGCTCGAACTCATGGCCCTACGAGCAGTACTTC.

This chain links TRBV24-1 with TRBJ2-7; D is ambiguous. The CDR3 is 13 amino acids. Trimming shortened V by 0 bases and J by 3 bases, and 5 bases separated the two germline ends. Germline-derived CDR1 and CDR2 are KGHDR and SFDVKD. This CDR3 reads CATSDLHGYEQYF. CDR3 nucleotide sequence: TGTGCCACCAGTGATTTGCACGGCTACGAGCAGTACTTC.

The CDR3 DNA is TGTGCCAGCAGGGGCGGCTCCTACAATGAGCAGTTCTTC. Its translation is CASRGGSYNEQFF. This chain uses TRBV6-2 or TRBV6-3 with TRBJ2-1; D is uncertain. The CDR3 has 13 residues. V gave up 6 bases and J gave up 0 bases, with 6 bases separating them. Per the germline V gene, CDR1 is MNHEY and CDR2 is SVGEGT.

This clonotype was counted ten times or more. CDR3 amino acids: CASSEGIGREETQYF. In nucleotides, the CDR3 is TGTGCCAGCAGTGAGGGTATAGGGAGGGAAGAGACCCAGTACTTC. This sequence joins TRBV6-1 and TRBJ2-5, with 7 bases aligning to TRBD2. The CDR3 loop spans 15 amino acids. The junction had 7 bases not matched to a gene; V was cut back by 3 bases and J by 3 bases. The germline V gene has CDR1 MNHNS and CDR2 SASEGT.

This clonotype was recorded at least ten times. The rearrangement uses TRBV3-1 and TRBJ2-4; 8 bases line up with TRBD2. The CDR3 is made up of 17 amino acids. V lost 6 bases and J lost 0; bases outside the gene matches: 10. Germline assignment: CDR1 LGHDT and CDR2 YNNKEL (reference sequence). The chain's CDR3 is CASSGASGFLAKNIQYF. The CDR3 bases are TGTGCCAGCAGTGGGGCTAGCGGGTTCCTAGCCAAAAACATTCAGTACTTC.

The DNA of the CDR3 is TGCGCCAGCGCCAGGGGGTACACCGGGGAGCTGTTTTTT. Translating it yields CASARGYTGELFF. The chain is built from TRBV5-1 and TRBJ2-2; 7 bases match TRBD1. Germline V gene lookup returns CDR1 SGHRS and CDR2 YFSETQ. J lost 3 bases, V lost 7 bases, and 3 bases had no gene match. The CDR3 consists of 13 residues.